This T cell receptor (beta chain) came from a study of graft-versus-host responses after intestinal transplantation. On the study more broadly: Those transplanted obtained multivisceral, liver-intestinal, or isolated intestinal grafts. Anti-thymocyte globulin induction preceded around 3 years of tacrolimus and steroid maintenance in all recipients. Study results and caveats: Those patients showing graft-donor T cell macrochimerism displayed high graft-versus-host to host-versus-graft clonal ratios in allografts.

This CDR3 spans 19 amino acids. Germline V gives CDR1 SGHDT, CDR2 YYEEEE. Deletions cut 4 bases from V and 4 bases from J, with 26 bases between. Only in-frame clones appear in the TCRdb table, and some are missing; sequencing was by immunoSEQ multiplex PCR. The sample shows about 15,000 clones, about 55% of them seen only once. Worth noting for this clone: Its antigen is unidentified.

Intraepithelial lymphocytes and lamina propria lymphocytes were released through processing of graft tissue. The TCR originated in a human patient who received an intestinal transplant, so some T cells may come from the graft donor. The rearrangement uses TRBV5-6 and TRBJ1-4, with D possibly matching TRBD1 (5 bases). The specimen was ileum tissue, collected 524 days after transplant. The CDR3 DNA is TGTGCCAGCAGCCGGGGGTACTATCTCGGGAGCCCCTATAATGAAAAACTGTTTTTT. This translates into CASSRGYYLGSPYNEKLFF. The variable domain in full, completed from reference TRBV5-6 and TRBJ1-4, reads DAGVTQSPTHLIKTRGQQVTLRCSPKSGHDTVSWYQQALGQGPQFIFQYYEEEERQRGNFPDRFSGHQFPNYSSELNVNALLLGDSALYLCASSRGYYLGSPYNEKLFFGSGTQLSVL.